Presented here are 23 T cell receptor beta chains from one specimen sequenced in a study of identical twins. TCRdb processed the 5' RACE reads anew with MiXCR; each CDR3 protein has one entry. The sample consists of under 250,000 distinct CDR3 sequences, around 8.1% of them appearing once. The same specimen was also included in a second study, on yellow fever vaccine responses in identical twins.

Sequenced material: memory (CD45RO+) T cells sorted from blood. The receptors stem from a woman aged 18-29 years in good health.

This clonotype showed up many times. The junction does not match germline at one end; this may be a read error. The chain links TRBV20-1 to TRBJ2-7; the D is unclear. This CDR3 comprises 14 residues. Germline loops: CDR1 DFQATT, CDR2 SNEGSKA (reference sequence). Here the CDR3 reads CSARVLEASHEQYF. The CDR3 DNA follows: TGCAGTGCTAGAGTCCTCGAGGCCTCCCACGAGCAGTACTTC.

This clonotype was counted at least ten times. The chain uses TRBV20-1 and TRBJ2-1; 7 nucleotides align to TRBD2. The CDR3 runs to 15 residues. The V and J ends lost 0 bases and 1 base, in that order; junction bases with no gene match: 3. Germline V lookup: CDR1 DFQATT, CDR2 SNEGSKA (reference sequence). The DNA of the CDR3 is TGCAGTGCTAGAGAGGTCGGGAGGTCCTACAATGAGCAGTTCTTC. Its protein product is CSAREVGRSYNEQFF.

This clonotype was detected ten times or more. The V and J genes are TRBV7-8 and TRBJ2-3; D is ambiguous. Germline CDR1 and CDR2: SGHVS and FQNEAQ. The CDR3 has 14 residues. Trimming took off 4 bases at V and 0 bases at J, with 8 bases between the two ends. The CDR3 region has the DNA TGTGCCAGCAGCTGGCAGGCTAGCACAGATACGCAGTATTTT. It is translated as CASSWQASTDTQYF.

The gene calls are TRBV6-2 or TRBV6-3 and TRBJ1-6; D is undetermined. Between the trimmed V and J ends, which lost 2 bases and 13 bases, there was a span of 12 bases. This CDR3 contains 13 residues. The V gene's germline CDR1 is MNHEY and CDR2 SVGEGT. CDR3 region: CASSYEWGTPLHF. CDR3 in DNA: TGTGCCAGCAGTTACGAGTGGGGAACGCCCCTCCACTTT.

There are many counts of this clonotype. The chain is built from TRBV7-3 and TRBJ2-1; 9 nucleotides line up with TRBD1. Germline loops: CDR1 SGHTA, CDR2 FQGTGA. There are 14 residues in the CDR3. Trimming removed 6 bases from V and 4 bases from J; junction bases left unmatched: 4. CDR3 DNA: TGTGCCAGCAGGCGACAGGGGGAGTACAATGAGCAGTTCTTC. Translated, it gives CASRRQGEYNEQFF.

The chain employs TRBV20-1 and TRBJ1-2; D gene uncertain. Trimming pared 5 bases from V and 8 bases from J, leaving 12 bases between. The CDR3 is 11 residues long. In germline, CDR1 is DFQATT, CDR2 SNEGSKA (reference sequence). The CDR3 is CSAVSGLGYTF. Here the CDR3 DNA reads TGCAGTGCTGTATCCGGCCTGGGCTACACCTTC.

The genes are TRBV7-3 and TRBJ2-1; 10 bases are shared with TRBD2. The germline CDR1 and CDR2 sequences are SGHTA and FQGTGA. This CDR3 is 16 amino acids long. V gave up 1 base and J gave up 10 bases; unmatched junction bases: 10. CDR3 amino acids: CASSLSGSGGIPEQFF. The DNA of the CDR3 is TGTGCCAGCAGCTTAAGTGGTAGCGGGGGGATTCCGGAGCAGTTCTTC.

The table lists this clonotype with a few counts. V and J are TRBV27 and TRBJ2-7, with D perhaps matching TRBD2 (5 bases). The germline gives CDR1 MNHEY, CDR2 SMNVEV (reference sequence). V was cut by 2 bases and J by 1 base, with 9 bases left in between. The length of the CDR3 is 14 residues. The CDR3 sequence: CASSLTRVSYEQYF. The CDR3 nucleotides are TGTGCCAGCAGTTTAACGAGGGTATCCTACGAGCAGTACTTC.

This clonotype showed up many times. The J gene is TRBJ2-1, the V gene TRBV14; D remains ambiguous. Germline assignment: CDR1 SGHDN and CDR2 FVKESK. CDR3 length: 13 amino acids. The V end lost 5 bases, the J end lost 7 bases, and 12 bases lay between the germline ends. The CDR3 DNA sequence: TGTGCCAGCAGCGAATTTCGCCGAAATGAGCAGTTCTTC. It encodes CASSEFRRNEQFF.

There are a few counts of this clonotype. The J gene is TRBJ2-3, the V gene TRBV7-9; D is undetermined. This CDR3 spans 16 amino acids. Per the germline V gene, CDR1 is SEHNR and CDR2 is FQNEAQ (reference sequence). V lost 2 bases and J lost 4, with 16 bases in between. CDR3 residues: CASSLMSWYGADTQYF. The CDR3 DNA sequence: TGTGCCAGCAGCTTAATGTCTTGGTACGGAGCAGATACGCAGTATTTT. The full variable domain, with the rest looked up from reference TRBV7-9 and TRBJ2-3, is DTGVSQNPRHKITKRGQNVTFRCDPISEHNRLYWYRQTLGQGPEFLTYFQNEAQLEKSRLLSDRFSAERPKGSFSTLEIQRTEQGDSAMYLCASSLMSWYGADTQYFGPGTRLTVL.

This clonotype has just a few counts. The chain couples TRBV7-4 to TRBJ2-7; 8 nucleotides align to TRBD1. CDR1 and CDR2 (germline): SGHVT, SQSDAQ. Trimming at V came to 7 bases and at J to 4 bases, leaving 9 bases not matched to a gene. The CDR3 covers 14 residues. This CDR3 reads CASTPDRGKYEQYF. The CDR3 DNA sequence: TGTGCCAGCACCCCAGACAGGGGTAAATACGAGCAGTACTTC.

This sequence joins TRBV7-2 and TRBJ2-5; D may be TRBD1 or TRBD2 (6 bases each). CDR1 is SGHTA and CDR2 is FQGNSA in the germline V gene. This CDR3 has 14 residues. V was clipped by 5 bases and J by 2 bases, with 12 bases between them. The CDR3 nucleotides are TGTGCCAGCAGCCCGGGGGCCGTACAAGAGACCCAGTACTTC. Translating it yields CASSPGAVQETQYF.

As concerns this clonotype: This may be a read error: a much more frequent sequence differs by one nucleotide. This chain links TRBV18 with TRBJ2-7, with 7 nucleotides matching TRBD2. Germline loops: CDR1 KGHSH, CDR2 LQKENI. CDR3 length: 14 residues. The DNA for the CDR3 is TGTGCCAGCCCACCATTGGCGGGAGTACACGAGCAGTACTTC. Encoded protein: CASPPLAGVHEQYF.

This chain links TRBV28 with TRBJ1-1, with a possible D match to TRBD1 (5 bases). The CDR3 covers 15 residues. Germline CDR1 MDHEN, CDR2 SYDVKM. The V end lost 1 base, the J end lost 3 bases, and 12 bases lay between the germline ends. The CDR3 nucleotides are TGTGCCAGCAGTTTATTAAAAACGGGGGACACTGAAGCTTTCTTT. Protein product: CASSLLKTGDTEAFF.

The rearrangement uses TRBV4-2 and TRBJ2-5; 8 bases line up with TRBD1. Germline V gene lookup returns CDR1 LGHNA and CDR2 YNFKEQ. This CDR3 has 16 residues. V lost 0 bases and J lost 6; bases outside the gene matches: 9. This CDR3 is CASSQDATGVAKTQYF. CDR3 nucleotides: TGTGCCAGCAGCCAAGACGCGACAGGGGTAGCAAAGACCCAGTACTTC.

Here the CDR3 reads CASSDKTNTEAFF. DNA of the CDR3: TGTGCCAGCAGCGACAAGACCAACACTGAAGCTTTCTTT. The chain has TRBV9 and TRBJ1-1; the D is unclear. V was clipped by 3 bases and J by 2 bases, with 8 bases between them. The CDR3 runs to 13 residues. Germline V CDR1 and CDR2: SGDLS, YYNGEE.

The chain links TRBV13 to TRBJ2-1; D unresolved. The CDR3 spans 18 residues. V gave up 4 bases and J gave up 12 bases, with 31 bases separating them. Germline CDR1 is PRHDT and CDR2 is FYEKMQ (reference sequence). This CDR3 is CASSSSLLRSKAPSLQFF. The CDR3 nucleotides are TGTGCCAGCAGCTCTTCCCTCTTACGTTCCAAGGCTCCTAGTCTGCAGTTCTTC.

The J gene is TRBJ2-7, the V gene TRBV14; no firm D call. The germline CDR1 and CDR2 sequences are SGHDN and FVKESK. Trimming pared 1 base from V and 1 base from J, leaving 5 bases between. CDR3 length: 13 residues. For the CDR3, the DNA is TGTGCCAGCAGCCAAGGCATTTCCTACGAGCAGTACTTC. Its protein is CASSQGISYEQYF.

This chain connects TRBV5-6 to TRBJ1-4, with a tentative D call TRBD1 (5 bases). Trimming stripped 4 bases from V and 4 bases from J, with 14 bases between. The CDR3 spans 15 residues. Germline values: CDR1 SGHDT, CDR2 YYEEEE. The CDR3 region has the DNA TGTGCCAGCAGCGCCACGGGGCAGATTAATGAAAAACTGTTTTTT. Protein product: CASSATGQINEKLFF.

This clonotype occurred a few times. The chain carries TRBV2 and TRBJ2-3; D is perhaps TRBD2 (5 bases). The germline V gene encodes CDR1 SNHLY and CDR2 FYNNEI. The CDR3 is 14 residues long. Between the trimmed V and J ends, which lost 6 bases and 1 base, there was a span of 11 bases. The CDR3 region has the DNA TGTGCCAGCAGGGAACTAGTGCGCACAGATACGCAGTATTTT. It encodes CASRELVRTDTQYF.

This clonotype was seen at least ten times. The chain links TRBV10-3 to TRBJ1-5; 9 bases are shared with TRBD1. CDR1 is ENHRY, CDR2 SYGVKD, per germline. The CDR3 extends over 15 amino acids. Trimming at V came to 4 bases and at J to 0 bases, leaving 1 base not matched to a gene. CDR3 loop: CAISGTGVSNQPQHF. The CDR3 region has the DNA TGTGCCATCAGTGGGACAGGGGTTAGCAATCAGCCCCAGCATTTT.

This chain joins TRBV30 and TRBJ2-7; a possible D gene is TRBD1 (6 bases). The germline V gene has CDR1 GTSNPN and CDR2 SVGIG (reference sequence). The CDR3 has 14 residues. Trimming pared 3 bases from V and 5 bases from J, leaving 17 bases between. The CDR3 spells CAWSRKQGRDEQYF. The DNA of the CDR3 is TGTGCCTGGAGCCGGAAACAGGGTCGGGACGAGCAGTACTTC.

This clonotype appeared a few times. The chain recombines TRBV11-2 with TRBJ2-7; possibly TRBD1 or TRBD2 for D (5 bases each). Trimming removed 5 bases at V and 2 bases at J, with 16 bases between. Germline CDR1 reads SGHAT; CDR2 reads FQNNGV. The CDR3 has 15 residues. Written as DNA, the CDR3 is TGTGCCAGCAGCCGTCCCGGGACCGGCCCCTACGAGCAGTACTTC. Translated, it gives CASSRPGTGPYEQYF.